This T cell receptor beta chain was identified in a study of blood T cell repertoires in COVID-19. Study overall: Samples representing acute and convalescent COVID-19 were sourced from the United States, Italy and Spain. PBMCs, B-cell-depleted T cells, or T cells were the source of the cDNA or gDNA that made up the material.

Per the authors' pipeline: Reference gene primers were amplified, and this amplification served to estimate nucleated cell counts. Clones were read by immunoSEQ multiplex PCR, and TCRdb kept only the in-frame ones, dropping some. The V and J calls and the clone size are those of that table, but D and trimming were determined from the DNA. This table holds under 200,000 clones, around 83% found once. This CDR3 has 13 residues. V was pared by 6 bases and J by 3 bases, with 9 bases between. Looked up from germline, CDR1 is SGHVS and CDR2 is FQNEAQ. This TCR was sampled from a woman at least 80 years old with acute or convalescent COVID-19. J is TRBJ1-5 and V is TRBV7-8; D gene ambiguous. Input material: peripheral blood. The CDR3 loop reads CASRRDFNQPQHF. CDR3 coding DNA: TGTGCCAGCAGGAGGGATTTCAATCAGCCCCAGCATTTT.